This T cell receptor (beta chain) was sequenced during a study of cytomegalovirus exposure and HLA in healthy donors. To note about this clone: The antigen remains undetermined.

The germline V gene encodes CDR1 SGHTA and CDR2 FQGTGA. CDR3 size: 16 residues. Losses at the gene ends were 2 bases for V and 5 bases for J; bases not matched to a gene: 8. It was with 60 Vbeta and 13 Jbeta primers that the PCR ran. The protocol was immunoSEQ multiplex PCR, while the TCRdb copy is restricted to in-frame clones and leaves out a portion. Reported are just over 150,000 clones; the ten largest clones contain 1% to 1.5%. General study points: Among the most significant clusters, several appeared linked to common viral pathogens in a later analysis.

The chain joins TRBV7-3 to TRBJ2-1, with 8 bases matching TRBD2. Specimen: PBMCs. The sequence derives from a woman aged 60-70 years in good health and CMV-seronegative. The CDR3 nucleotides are TGTGCCAGCAGCTTACGTCGAGCGGGAGCGAACAATGAGCAGTTCTTC. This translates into CASSLRRAGANNEQFF.